A single sample gave rise to the 4 T cell receptor beta chains below, sequenced in a study of cytomegalovirus exposure and HLA in healthy donors (TCRdb year 2017). Library creation used the immunoSEQ multiplex PCR assay. For the multiplex PCR, a mixture combining 60 forward primers for TCR Vbeta segments and 13 reverse primers for TCR Jbeta segments was used. TCRdb obtained this table from immuneACCESS and retained in-frame rearrangements with V and J assigned. These tables miss some clones; where compared with another copy, unresolved V genes account for less than half of the shortfall, and the remainder is unexplained. This sample is represented by some 130,000 clones; 79% of them were singletons. The top ten clonotypes cover 3% to 4% of the sample. Sequencing was done on a sample of PBMCs. The receptors were gathered from a female donor in good health and CMV-seronegative.

The chain joins TRBV4-1 to TRBJ2-7, with 10 bases aligning to TRBD2. With V trimmed by 1 base and J by 0 bases, 6 bases remained unmatched. The V gene's germline CDR1 is MGHRA and CDR2 YSYEKL. The CDR3 runs 17 residues. The CDR3, as DNA: TGCGCCAGCAGCCAAGGTACTAGCGGGATTATCTCCTACGAGCAGTACTTC. Translating gives CASSQGTSGIISYEQYF.

This sequence joins TRBV9 and TRBJ1-1; D gene uncertain. Trimming stripped 0 bases from V and 0 bases from J, with 18 bases between. Per germline, CDR1 SGDLS and CDR2 YYNGEE. The CDR3 totals 18 residues. CDR3 nucleotides: TGTGCCAGCAGCGTAGGCTCGGGATACGGCAGAATGAACACTGAAGCTTTCTTT. This codes for CASSVGSGYGRMNTEAFF. Full variable domain (rest looked up from reference TRBV9 and TRBJ1-1): DSGVTQTPKHLITATGQRVTLRCSPRSGDLSVYWYQQSLDQGLQFLIQYYNGEERAKGNILERFSAQQFPDLHSELNLSSLELGDSALYFCASSVGSGYGRMNTEAFFGQGTRLTVV.

This rearrangement joins TRBV5-1 to TRBJ2-2; 10 bases align to TRBD2. Looked up from germline, CDR1 is SGHRS and CDR2 is YFSETQ. After removal of 4 bases from V and 0 bases from J, the junction contained 3 bases not matched to a gene. The CDR3 is made up of 16 amino acids. DNA for the CDR3: TGCGCCAGCAGCCCCCTAGCGGGGGCGAACACCGGGGAGCTGTTTTTT. Protein product: CASSPLAGANTGELFF.

This rearrangement joins TRBV4-1 to TRBJ2-7, with D possibly matching TRBD1 (6 bases). The length of the CDR3 is 16 residues. V was cut by 1 base and J by 3 bases, with 16 bases left in between. Germline loops: CDR1 MGHRA, CDR2 YSYEKL. CDR3 sequence reads: CASSQGGTGKLYEQYF. CDR3 nucleotide sequence: TGCGCCAGCAGCCAAGGGGGAACAGGGAAGCTCTACGAGCAGTACTTC.